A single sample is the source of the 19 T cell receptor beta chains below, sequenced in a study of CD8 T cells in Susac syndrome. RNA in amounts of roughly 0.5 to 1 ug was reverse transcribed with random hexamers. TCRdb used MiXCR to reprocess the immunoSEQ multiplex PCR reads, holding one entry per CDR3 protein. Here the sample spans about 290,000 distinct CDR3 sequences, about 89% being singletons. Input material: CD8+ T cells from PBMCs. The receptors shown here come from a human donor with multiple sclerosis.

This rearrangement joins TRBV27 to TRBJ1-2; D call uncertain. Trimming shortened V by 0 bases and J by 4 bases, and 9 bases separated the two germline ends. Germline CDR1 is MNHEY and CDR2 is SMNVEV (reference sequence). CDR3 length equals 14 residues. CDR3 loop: CASSLSRTFYGYTF. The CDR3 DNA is TGTGCCAGCAGTTTATCTCGGACGTTCTATGGCTACACCTTC.

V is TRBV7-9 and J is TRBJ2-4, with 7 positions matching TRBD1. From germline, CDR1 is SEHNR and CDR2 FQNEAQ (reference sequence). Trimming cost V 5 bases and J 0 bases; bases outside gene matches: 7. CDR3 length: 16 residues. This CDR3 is CASSPTGAQAKNIQYF. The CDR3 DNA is TGTGCCAGCAGCCCCACAGGGGCTCAAGCCAAAAACATTCAGTACTTC.

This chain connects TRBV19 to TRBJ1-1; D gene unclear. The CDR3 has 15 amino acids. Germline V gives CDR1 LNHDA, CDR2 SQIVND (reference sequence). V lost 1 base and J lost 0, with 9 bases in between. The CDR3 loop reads CASSIGGAVNTEAFF. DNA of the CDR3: TGTGCCAGTAGTATAGGGGGTGCGGTGAACACTGAAGCTTTCTTT.

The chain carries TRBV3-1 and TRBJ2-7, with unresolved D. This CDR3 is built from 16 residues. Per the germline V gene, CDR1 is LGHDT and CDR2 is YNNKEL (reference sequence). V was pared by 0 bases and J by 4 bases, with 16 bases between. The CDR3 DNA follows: TGTGCCAGCAGCCAAGATGGAATAGCCCTCCAATACGAGCAGTACTTC. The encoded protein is CASSQDGIALQYEQYF.

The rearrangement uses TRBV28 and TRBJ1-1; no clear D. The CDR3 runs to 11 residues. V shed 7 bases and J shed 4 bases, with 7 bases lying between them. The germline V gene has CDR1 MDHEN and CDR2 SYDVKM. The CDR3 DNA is TGTGCCAGCACCCCCGGCACTGAAGCTTTCTTT. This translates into CASTPGTEAFF.

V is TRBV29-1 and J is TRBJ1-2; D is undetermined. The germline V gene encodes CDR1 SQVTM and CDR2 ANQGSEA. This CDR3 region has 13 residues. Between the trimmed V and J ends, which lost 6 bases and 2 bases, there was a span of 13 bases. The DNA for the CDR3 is TGCAGCGTAGAACGCCGGAACAACTATGGCTACACCTTC. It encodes CSVERRNNYGYTF.

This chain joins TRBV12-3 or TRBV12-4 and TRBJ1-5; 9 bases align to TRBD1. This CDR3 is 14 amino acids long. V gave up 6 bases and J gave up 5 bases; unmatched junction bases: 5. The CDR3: CASRLDRGDQPQHF. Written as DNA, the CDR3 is TGTGCCAGCAGATTGGACAGGGGAGATCAGCCCCAGCATTTT.

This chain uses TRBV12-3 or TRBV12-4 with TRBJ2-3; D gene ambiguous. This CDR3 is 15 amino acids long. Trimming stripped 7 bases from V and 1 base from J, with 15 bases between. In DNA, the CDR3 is TGTGCCAGCACCGCCGTTTGGAGCCGCACAGATACGCAGTATTTT. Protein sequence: CASTAVWSRTDTQYF.

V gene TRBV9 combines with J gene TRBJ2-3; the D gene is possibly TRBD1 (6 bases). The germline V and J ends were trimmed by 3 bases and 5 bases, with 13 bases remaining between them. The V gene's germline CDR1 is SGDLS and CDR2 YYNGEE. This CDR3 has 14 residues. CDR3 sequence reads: CASSAGDPVDTQYF. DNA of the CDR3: TGTGCCAGCAGCGCAGGGGATCCCGTAGATACGCAGTATTTT.

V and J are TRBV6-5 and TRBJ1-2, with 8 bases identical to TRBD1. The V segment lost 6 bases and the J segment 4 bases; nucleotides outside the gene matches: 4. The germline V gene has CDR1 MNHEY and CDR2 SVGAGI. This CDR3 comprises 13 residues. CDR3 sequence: CASRDRESYGYTF. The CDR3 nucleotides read TGTGCCAGCAGGGACAGGGAATCCTATGGCTACACCTTC.

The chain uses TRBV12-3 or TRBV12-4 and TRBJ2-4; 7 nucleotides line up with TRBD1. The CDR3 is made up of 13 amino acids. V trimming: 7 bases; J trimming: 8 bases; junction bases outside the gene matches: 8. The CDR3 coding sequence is TGTGCCAGCAACACCGACAGGGTTGACATTCAGTACTTC. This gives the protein CASNTDRVDIQYF.

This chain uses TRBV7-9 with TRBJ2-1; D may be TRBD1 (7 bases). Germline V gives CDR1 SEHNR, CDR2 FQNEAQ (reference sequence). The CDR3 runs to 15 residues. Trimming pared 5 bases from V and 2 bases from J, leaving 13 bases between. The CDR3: CASSPQGGPYNEQFF. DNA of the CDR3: TGTGCCAGCAGCCCGCAGGGGGGCCCCTACAATGAGCAGTTCTTC.

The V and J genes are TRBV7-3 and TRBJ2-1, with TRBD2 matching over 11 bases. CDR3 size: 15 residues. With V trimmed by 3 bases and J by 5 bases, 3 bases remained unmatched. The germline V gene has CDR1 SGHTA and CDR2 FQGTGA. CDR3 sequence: CASSFLAGGHNEQFF. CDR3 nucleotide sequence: TGTGCCAGCAGCTTCCTAGCGGGGGGACACAATGAGCAGTTCTTC.

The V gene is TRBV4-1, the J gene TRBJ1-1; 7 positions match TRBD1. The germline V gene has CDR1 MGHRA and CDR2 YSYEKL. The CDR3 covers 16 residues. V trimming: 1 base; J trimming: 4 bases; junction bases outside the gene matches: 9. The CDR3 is CASSQVSGTVFTEAFF. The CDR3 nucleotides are TGCGCCAGCAGCCAAGTCAGCGGGACAGTATTCACTGAAGCTTTCTTT.

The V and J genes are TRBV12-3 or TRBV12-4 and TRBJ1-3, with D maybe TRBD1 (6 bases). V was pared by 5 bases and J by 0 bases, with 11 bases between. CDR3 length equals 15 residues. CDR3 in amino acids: CASSRYRVSGNTIYF. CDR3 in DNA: TGTGCCAGCAGTCGGTACAGGGTCTCTGGAAACACCATATATTTT.

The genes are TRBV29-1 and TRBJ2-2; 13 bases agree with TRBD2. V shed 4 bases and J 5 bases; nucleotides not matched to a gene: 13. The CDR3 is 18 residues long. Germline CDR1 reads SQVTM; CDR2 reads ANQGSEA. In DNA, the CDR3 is TGCAGCGTTGGGGGACTAGCGGGAACGACGTACGGGACCGGGGAGCTGTTTTTT. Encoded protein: CSVGGLAGTTYGTGELFF.

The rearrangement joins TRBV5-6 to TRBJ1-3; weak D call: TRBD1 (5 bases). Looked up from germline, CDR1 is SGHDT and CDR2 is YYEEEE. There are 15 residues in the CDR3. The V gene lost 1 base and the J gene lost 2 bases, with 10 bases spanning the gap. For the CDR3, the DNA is TGTGCCAGCAGCTTGCTGGCAGGGACTGGAAACACCATATATTTT. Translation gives CASSLLAGTGNTIYF.

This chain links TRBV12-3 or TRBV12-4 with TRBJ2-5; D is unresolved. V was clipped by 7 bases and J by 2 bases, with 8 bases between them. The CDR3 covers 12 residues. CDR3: CASKNLQETQYF. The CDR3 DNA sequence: TGTGCCAGCAAGAACTTACAAGAGACCCAGTACTTC.

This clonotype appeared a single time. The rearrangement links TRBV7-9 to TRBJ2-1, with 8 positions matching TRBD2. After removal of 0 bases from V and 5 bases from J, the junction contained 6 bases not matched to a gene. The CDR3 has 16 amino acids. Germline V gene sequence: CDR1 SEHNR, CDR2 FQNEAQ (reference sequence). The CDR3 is CASSLARGLGDNEQFF. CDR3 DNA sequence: TGTGCCAGCAGCTTAGCCCGGGGACTAGGGGACAATGAGCAGTTCTTC.